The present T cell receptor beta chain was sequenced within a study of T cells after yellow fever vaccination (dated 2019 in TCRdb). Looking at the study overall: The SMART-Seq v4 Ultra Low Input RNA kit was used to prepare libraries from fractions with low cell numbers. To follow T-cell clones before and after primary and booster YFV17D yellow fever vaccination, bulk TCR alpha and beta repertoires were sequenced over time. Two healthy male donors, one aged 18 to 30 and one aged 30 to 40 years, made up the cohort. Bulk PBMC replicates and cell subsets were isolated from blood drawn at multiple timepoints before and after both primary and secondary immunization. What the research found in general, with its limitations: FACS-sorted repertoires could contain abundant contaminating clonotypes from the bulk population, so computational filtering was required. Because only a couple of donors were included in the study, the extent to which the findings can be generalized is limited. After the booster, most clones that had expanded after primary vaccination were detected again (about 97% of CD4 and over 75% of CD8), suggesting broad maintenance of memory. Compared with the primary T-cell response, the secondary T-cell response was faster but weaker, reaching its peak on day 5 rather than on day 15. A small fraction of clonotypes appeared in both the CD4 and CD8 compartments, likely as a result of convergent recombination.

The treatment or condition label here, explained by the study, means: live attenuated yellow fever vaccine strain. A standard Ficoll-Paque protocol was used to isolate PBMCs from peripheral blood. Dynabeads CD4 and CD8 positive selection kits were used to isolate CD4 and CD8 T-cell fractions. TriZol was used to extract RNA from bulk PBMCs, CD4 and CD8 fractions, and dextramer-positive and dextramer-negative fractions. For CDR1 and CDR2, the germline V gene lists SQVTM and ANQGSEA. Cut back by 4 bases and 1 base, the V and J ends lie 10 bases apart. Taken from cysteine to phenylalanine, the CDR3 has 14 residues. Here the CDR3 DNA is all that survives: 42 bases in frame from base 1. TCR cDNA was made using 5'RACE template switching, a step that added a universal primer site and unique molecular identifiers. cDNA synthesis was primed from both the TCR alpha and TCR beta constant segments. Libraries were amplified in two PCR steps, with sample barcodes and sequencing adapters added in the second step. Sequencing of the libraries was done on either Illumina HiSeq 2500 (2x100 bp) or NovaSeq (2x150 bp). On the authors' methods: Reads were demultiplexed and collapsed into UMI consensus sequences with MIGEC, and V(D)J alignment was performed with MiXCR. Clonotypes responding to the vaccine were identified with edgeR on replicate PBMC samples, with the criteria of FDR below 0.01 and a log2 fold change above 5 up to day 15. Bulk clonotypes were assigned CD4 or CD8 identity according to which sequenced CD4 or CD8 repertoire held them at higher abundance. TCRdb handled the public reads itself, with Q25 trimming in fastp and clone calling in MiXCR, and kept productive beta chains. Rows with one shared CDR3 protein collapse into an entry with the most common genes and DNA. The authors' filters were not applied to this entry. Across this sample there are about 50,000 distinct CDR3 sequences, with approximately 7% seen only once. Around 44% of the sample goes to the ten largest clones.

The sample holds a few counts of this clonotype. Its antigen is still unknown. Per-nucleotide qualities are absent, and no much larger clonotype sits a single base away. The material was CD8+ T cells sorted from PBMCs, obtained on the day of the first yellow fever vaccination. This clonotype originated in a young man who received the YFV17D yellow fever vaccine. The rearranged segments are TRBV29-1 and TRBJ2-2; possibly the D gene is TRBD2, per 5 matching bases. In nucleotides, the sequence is TGCAGCGTTGGCGGGCTAGTGAACACCGGGGAGCTGTTTTTT. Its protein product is CSVGGLVNTGELFF.